Each of the 28 T cell receptor beta chains below was sequenced from the same sample in a study of glioma-infiltrating T cells. TCR alpha and beta CDR3 regions were amplified from RNA using iRepertoire nested multiplex PCR. MiXCR, run by TCRdb on the multiplex PCR reads, gives a single entry per CDR3 protein. Here the sample spans fewer than 500,000 distinct CDR3 sequences, 35% to 45% being singletons. The sample consisted of glioma tissue, nonneoplastic brain tissue, or PBMCs (not recorded which). The source is a human donor with low-grade glioma or glioblastoma, undergoing nonglioma brain surgery, or in good health (not recorded which).

This chain joins TRBV28 and TRBJ2-1; TRBD1 or TRBD2 may be the D gene (5 bases each). The CDR3 is 15 residues long. Trimming shortened V by 4 bases and J by 10 bases, and 20 bases separated the two germline ends. Germline CDR1 MDHEN, CDR2 SYDVKM. CDR3 protein: CASSSLGVSKNEQFF. The DNA of the CDR3 is TGTGCCAGCAGTTCACTGGGGGTCAGTAAGAACGAGCAGTTCTTC. Together with reference TRBV28 and TRBJ2-1, the CDR3 gives the full variable domain: DVKVTQSSRYLVKRTGEKVFLECVQDMDHENMFWYRQDPGLGLRLIYFSYDVKMKEKGDIPEGYSVSREKKERFSLILESASTNQTSMYLCASSSLGVSKNEQFFGPGTRLTVL.

J is TRBJ1-2 and V is TRBV11-2, with D perhaps TRBD1 (6 bases). The CDR3 runs to 14 residues. CDR1 is SGHAT, CDR2 FQNNGV, per germline. The V end was cut by 5 bases, the J end by 1 base, with 11 bases between. The CDR3 here is CASSPRDINYGYTF. CDR3 nucleotide sequence: TGTGCCAGCAGCCCTCGGGACATTAACTATGGCTACACCTTC. The full variable domain, with the rest looked up from reference TRBV11-2 and TRBJ1-2, is EAGVAQSPRYKIIEKRQSVAFWCNPISGHATLYWYQQILGQGPKLLIQFQNNGVVDDSQLPKDRFSAERLKGVDSTLKIQPAKLEDSAVYLCASSPRDINYGYTFGSGTRLTVV.

This clonotype was seen many times. This sequence joins TRBV6-5 and TRBJ1-6; 7 bases agree with TRBD1. Germline V gives CDR1 MNHEY, CDR2 SVGAGI. With V trimmed by 5 bases and J by 8 bases, 12 bases remained unmatched. CDR3 length: 16 residues. The CDR3, as DNA: TGTGCCAGCAGTCAACAGGGGATTCTTTATTATTCACCCCTCCACTTT. Translation gives CASSQQGILYYSPLHF.

This clonotype was detected only a few times. V and J are TRBV19 and TRBJ2-7, with TRBD1 identical over 7 bases. CDR1 and CDR2 from the germline V gene are LNHDA and SQIVND (reference sequence). V dropped 9 bases and J dropped 4; count of bases not matched to a gene: 9. The CDR3 extends over 13 amino acids. The CDR3 loop is CASGTVGPYEQYF. For the CDR3, the DNA is TGTGCCAGCGGGACAGTAGGTCCTTACGAGCAGTACTTC. Full variable domain (outside the CDR3, taken from reference TRBV19 and TRBJ2-7): DGGITQSPKYLFRKEGQNVTLSCEQNLNHDAMYWYRQDPGQGLRLIYYSQIVNDFQKGDIAEGYSVSREKKESFPLTVTSAQKNPTAFYLCASGTVGPYEQYFGPGTRLTVT.

The chain employs TRBV28 and TRBJ2-3, with 8 nucleotides matching TRBD2. V shed 5 bases and J 1 base; nucleotides not matched to a gene: 8. Germline V gene data show CDR1 as MDHEN and CDR2 as SYDVKM. This CDR3 comprises 16 residues. As DNA, the CDR3 is TGTGCCAGCAGTACCCGGATTAGCGGGGGCACAGATACGCAGTATTTT. This gives the protein CASSTRISGGTDTQYF.

This clonotype was detected many times. This chain connects TRBV28 to TRBJ1-5; 7 nucleotides align to TRBD1. V was clipped by 7 bases and J by 3 bases; unmatched bases: 6. The CDR3 contains 14 residues. Germline values: CDR1 MDHEN, CDR2 SYDVKM. The CDR3 here is CASTWTGLNQPQHF. Here the CDR3 DNA reads TGTGCCAGCACTTGGACAGGACTCAATCAGCCCCAGCATTTT.

CDR3 in amino acids: CASSLDISTDTQYF. The CDR3, as DNA: TGTGCCAGCAGCTTGGATATTAGCACAGATACGCAGTATTTT. V usage is TRBV5-4 and J usage is TRBJ2-3; unclear D gene. CDR1 is SGHNT and CDR2 is YYREEE in the germline V gene (reference sequence). V lost 0 bases to trimming and J lost 0 bases, with 5 bases between them. The CDR3 covers 14 residues.

The chain employs TRBV20-1 and TRBJ2-5; D gene unclear. Germline V gene data show CDR1 as DFQATT and CDR2 as SNEGSKA (reference sequence). The CDR3 sequence is 13 residues long. V lost 5 bases to trimming and J lost 5 bases, with 15 bases between them. The CDR3 region is CSALEAGRETQYF. DNA for the CDR3: TGCAGTGCTTTAGAGGCAGGTCGGGAGACCCAGTACTTC.

This chain connects TRBV18 to TRBJ1-5, with a possible D match to TRBD1 (5 bases). The germline CDR1 and CDR2 sequences are KGHSH and LQKENI. V was cut by 4 bases and J by 7 bases, with 11 bases left in between. This CDR3 contains 13 residues. CDR3 nucleotide sequence: TGTGCCAGCTCACAACAGGTAAAGCAGCCCCAGCATTTT. Translating it yields CASSQQVKQPQHF.

Notes on this clonotype: Since a much larger clone is just one base distant, this may be a read error. CDR3 region: CASSEASTDKQYF. For the CDR3, the DNA is TGTGCCAGCAGTGAAGCAAGCACAGATAAGCAGTATTTT. The J gene is TRBJ2-3, the V gene TRBV6-1, with D uncertain. The CDR3 is 13 residues long. Germline V gene sequence: CDR1 MNHNS, CDR2 SASEGT.

This clonotype was seen only a few times. The gene calls are TRBV28 and TRBJ1-3, with 7 bases aligning to TRBD1. The V segment lost 5 bases and the J segment 2 bases; nucleotides outside the gene matches: 6. The CDR3 is 15 amino acids. Germline V gene sequence: CDR1 MDHEN, CDR2 SYDVKM. In DNA form, the CDR3 reads TGTGCCAGCAGTGTCGGAAGGGGGCCTGGAAACACCATATATTTT. Residues: CASSVGRGPGNTIYF.

There are a few counts of this clonotype. The chain employs TRBV27 and TRBJ2-7; D is ambiguous. Germline assignment: CDR1 MNHEY and CDR2 SMNVEV (reference sequence). The CDR3 runs to 14 residues. Trimming left V 2 bases short and J 2 bases short, with 10 bases between. The CDR3 bases are TGTGCCAGCAGTTTAAAGGGCTACGCCTACGAGCAGTACTTC. Translation: CASSLKGYAYEQYF.

About this clonotype: A much larger clone is a single base away; this may be a read error. This chain uses TRBV6-2 or TRBV6-3 with TRBJ1-5; no clear D. The CDR3 runs to 10 residues. Germline V gene sequence: CDR1 MNHEY, CDR2 SVGEGT. The CDR3 loop reads CASGDQLQHF. In nucleotides, the CDR3 is TGTGCCAGCGGGGATCAGCTCCAGCATTTT.

V is TRBV19 and J is TRBJ2-2; weak D call: TRBD1 (5 bases). Germline V gene lookup returns CDR1 LNHDA and CDR2 SQIVND (reference sequence). V dropped 2 bases and J dropped 5 bases, with 12 bases sitting between them. The CDR3 is made up of 15 amino acids. The CDR3 DNA follows: TGTGCCAGTAGTATATTCCACAGGCCAACCGGGGAGCTGTTTTTT. The encoded protein is CASSIFHRPTGELFF.

This clonotype was observed a few times. For the CDR3, the DNA is TGCAGTGCTAGTAATCCTCCAGGGGAGAACTATGGCTACACCTTC. This sequence encodes CSASNPPGENYGYTF. J is TRBJ1-2 and V is TRBV20-1, with TRBD1 as a possible D gene (6 bases). This CDR3 is built from 15 residues. Germline V CDR1 and CDR2: DFQATT, SNEGSKA (reference sequence). V lost 3 bases and J 2 bases, leaving 16 bases between the germline ends.

A note on this clonotype: This may stem from a read error, because a much larger clone lies one nucleotide away. V gene TRBV7-2 combines with J gene TRBJ2-7; perhaps TRBD2 as D (5 bases). The germline V gene encodes CDR1 SGHTA and CDR2 FQGNSA. The V end lost 4 bases, the J end lost 4 bases, and 17 bases lay between the germline ends. The CDR3 totals 15 residues. CDR3 loop: CASSSSAEDMYEQYF. The CDR3 DNA is TGTGCCAGCAGCTCTTCAGCGGAAGATATGTACGAGCAGTACTTC. Full variable domain (rest looked up from reference TRBV7-2 and TRBJ2-7): GAGVSQSPSNKVTEKGKDVELRCDPISGHTALYWYRQSLGQGLEFLIYFQGNSAPDKSGLPSDRFSAERTGGSVSTLTIQRTQQEDSAVYLCASSSSAEDMYEQYFGPGTRLTVT.

A single count supports this clonotype. V is TRBV18 and J is TRBJ1-1; D unresolved. Trimming removed 4 bases at V and 5 bases at J, with 17 bases between. The CDR3 is made up of 15 amino acids. Germline CDR1 is KGHSH and CDR2 is LQKENI. The CDR3 DNA reads as TGTGCCAGCTCACGATGGTCGTCGGTTGTGACTGAAGCTTTCTTT. Protein product: CASSRWSSVVTEAFF.

This clonotype was counted ten times or more. The J gene is TRBJ2-1, the V gene TRBV27, with 7 nucleotides matching TRBD2. The germline gives CDR1 MNHEY, CDR2 SMNVEV (reference sequence). The CDR3 contains 15 residues. With 5 bases clipped from V and 4 bases from J, the junction kept 8 bases outside the gene matches. CDR3 in amino acids: CASSPPSGHYNEQFF. As DNA, the CDR3 is TGTGCCAGCAGTCCTCCTAGCGGCCATTACAATGAGCAGTTCTTC.

The count of this clonotype is one. The V gene is TRBV29-1, the J gene TRBJ2-7; weak D call: TRBD2 (6 bases). The CDR3 contains 13 residues. V was pared by 5 bases and J by 3 bases, with 14 bases between. The germline CDR1 and CDR2 sequences are SQVTM and ANQGSEA. CDR3 in DNA: TGCAGCGTTCCTGGCGGAGGGAACTACGAGCAGTACTTC. It translates to CSVPGGGNYEQYF.

This clonotype has only one observation. V is TRBV5-1 and J is TRBJ2-1, with D perhaps TRBD1 or TRBD2 (5 bases each). The CDR3 runs 13 residues. V lost 3 bases to trimming and J lost 9 bases, with 13 bases between them. CDR1 and CDR2 from the germline V gene are SGHRS and YFSETQ. CDR3 amino acids: CASSSGRETEQFF. The CDR3 DNA reads TGCGCCAGCAGCTCGGGCAGGGAGACTGAGCAGTTCTTC.

About this clonotype: Being one base from a much bigger clone, this may be a read error. This chain uses TRBV27 with TRBJ2-7; D gene uncertain. Trimming left V 1 base short and J 2 bases short, with 9 bases between. CDR3 length: 14 residues. Germline CDR1 reads MNHEY; CDR2 reads SMNVEV (reference sequence). The CDR3 nucleotides read TGTGCCAGCAGTTTATGGGGAACGGCCTACGAGCAGTACTTC. This encodes CASSLWGTAYEQYF.

The gene calls are TRBV28 and TRBJ1-2, with a weak D call TRBD1 (5 bases). The CDR3 runs 15 residues. V shed 4 bases and J shed 4 bases, with 16 bases lying between them. Germline lookup yields CDR1 MDHEN and CDR2 SYDVKM. CDR3 nucleotide sequence: TGTGCCAGCAGTTCTACCCCGGACAAGAGCTATGGCTACACCTTC. Its protein product is CASSSTPDKSYGYTF.

This chain uses TRBV25-1 with TRBJ2-3; 12 bases align to TRBD2. This CDR3 has 17 amino acids. V was clipped by 6 bases and J by 3 bases; unmatched bases: 10. Germline V gene lookup returns CDR1 MGHDK and CDR2 SYGVNS. CDR3 bases: TGTGCCAGCAGCTACCGACTAGCGGGGGTTGTGACAGATACGCAGTATTTT. Translating it yields CASSYRLAGVVTDTQYF.

As for this clonotype: This may come from a read error, since a much larger clone is one base off. The chain uses TRBV6-2 or TRBV6-3 and TRBJ2-7; 8 nucleotides match TRBD2. The germline V gene encodes CDR1 MNHEY and CDR2 SVGEGT. This CDR3 spans 15 amino acids. CDR3 amino acids: CASSYSGLGFYEQHF. In nucleotides, the CDR3 is TGTGCCAGCAGTTACTCGGGACTAGGTTTCTACGAGCAGCACTTC.

CDR3 DNA sequence: TGTGCCAGTAGTGCAGGGACCGCCTTCGAGCAGTACTTC. Its translation is CASSAGTAFEQYF. The rearrangement joins TRBV19 to TRBJ2-7, with D perhaps assigned TRBD1 or TRBD2 (5 bases each). V was clipped by 5 bases and J by 6 bases, with 14 bases between them. The length of the CDR3 is 13 residues. Germline CDR1 and CDR2: LNHDA and SQIVND (reference sequence).

As concerns this clonotype: At one end the junction does not follow the germline gene, possibly because of a read error. The CDR3 protein is CIARSEAHEQFF. CDR3 coding DNA: TGCATTGCTAGATCTGAAGCGCATGAGCAGTTCTTC. The V and J genes are TRBV20-1 and TRBJ2-1; D uncertain. The CDR3 spans 12 residues. Per germline, CDR1 DFQATT and CDR2 SNEGSKA (reference sequence).

The chain employs TRBV18 and TRBJ1-5, with D uncertain. CDR3 length equals 15 residues. Germline V lookup: CDR1 KGHSH, CDR2 LQKENI. V lost 6 bases to trimming and J lost 0 bases, with 12 bases between them. The CDR3 is CASSRDSRSNQPQHF. CDR3 coding DNA: TGTGCCAGCTCTCGCGACTCCCGTAGCAATCAGCCCCAGCATTTT.

This clonotype was seen a few times. The V gene is TRBV19, the J gene TRBJ1-1; D is ambiguous. Between the trimmed V and J ends, which lost 3 bases and 1 base, there was a span of 9 bases. The germline gives CDR1 LNHDA, CDR2 SQIVND (reference sequence). The CDR3 is 14 amino acids. The CDR3 region has the DNA TGTGCCAGTAGTATTAGGGTTGCGAACACTGAAGCTTTCTTT. Protein: CASSIRVANTEAFF.